This is a list of T cell receptor beta chains from one sample in a study of molecular identifiers for immune sequencing clone quantification. From the PCR reads, TCRdb called clonotypes with MiXCR, one entry per CDR3 protein. In the table there are about 640,000 distinct CDR3 sequences, 15% to 20% of which are singletons. Input material: naive CD8+ T cells from blood, with Jurkat cell RNA spiked in. These receptors came from a human donor in good health. Some libraries in this study had Jurkat cell RNA spiked in. Each CDR3 is given with its conserved first and last residue. The D gene is left open where the match is weak. Rows give clone size only sometimes, using once, few, many, or a class for an expanded clone.

-,TRBJ2-7,TRBV7-9,TRBD2,TGTGCCAGCAGCTTAGATAGCGGGGGATACGAGCAGCACTTC,CASSLDSGGYEQHF
few,TRBJ1-1,TRBV4-1,-,TGCGCCAGCAGCCAACCCAGCGGGGGCCCTGAAGCTTTCTTT,CASSQPSGGPEAFF
many,TRBJ2-7,TRBV5-8,TRBD2,TGTGCCAGCAGACCTATTAGCGGGGTCTACTCCTACGAGCAGTACTTC,CASRPISGVYSYEQYF
many,TRBJ2-3,TRBV12-3/TRBV12-4,-,TGTGCCAGCAGTTTAGCAGCGGGCCTCACAGATACGCAGTATTTT,CASSLAAGLTDTQYF
few,TRBJ2-1,TRBV7-9,-,TGTGCCAGCAGTGCTACTTGGGATGAGCAGTTCTTC,CASSATWDEQFF
-,TRBJ2-2,TRBV19,-,TGTGCCAGTAGTATAACCAGTTCTTTAGGGGAGCTGTTTTTT,CASSITSSLGELFF
many,TRBJ1-2,TRBV4-3,-,TGCGCCAGCAGCCAACAAGACAGCGCCGCTTATGGCTACACCTTC,CASSQQDSAAYGYTF
many,TRBJ2-7,TRBV5-1,TRBD1,TGCGCCAGCAGCCCCGGGGACAGCCTCTCCTACGAGCAGTACTTC,CASSPGDSLSYEQYF
-,TRBJ1-4,TRBV19,-,TGTACCAGTTCCTCGGACACCCGCAGGGTTAATGAAAAACTGTTTTTT,CTSSSDTRRVNEKLFF
many,TRBJ2-7,TRBV28,TRBD2,TGTGCCAGCAGTTTAATCGGCCGGGGACTAGCCGACTCCTACGAGCAGTACTTC,CASSLIGRGLADSYEQYF
-,TRBJ1-2,TRBV10-2,TRBD1,TGCGTCAGCAGCCTAGGACAGGATGAACATGGCTACACCTTC,CVSSLGQDEHGYTF
many,TRBJ1-5,TRBV7-2,-,TGTGCCAGCAGCTTAGACGGAGTGGGGGCCGGTCAGCCCCAGCATTTT,CASSLDGVGAGQPQHF
many,TRBJ1-2,TRBV20-1,-,TGCAGTGCTAAGGGACAAGGGGTCTATGGCTACACCTTC,CSAKGQGVYGYTF
few,TRBJ1-5,TRBV19,-,TGTGCCAGTAGTCCTGGGGCAGGGGCTCTTCAGCCCCAGCATTTT,CASSPGAGALQPQHF
few,TRBJ2-1,TRBV14,-,TGTGCCAGCAGCCCCAGGCACAGGCATGAGCAGTTCTTC,CASSPRHRHEQFF
many,TRBJ2-3,TRBV28,-,TGTGCCAGCAGTTTGATTACACTAGAGGATAGCACAGATACGCAGTATTTT,CASSLITLEDSTDTQYF
few,TRBJ1-2,TRBV20-1,TRBD1,TGCAGTGCTAGAACCAGAACCGGGACAGCTAACTATGGCTACACCTTC,CSARTRTGTANYGYTF
many,TRBJ2-1,TRBV7-9,TRBD2,TGTGCCAGCAGCACGACAACTAGCGGGCACACCTACAATGAGCAGTTCTTC,CASSTTTSGHTYNEQFF
many,TRBJ1-1,TRBV20-1,-,TGCAGTGCTAAGGAGAACACTGAAGCTTTCTTT,CSAKENTEAFF
few,TRBJ1-4,TRBV6-2/TRBV6-3,-,TGTGCCAGCTGCACGGGACGGCCGAATGAAAAACTGTTTTTT,CASCTGRPNEKLFF
many,TRBJ1-1,TRBV7-9,-,TGTGCCAGCAGCTTAGAACCCAGAGCTGAAGCTTTCTTT,CASSLEPRAEAFF
-,TRBJ2-7,TRBV20-1,TRBD2,TGCAGTGCCCGCGGGCTAGCGGGAGGGGTGCCCTACGAGCAGTACTTC,CSARGLAGGVPYEQYF
-,TRBJ1-5,TRBV19,-,TGTGCCGTCAAAAGTGGCAATCAGCCCCAGCATTTT,CAVKSGNQPQHF
many,TRBJ2-2,TRBV20-1,-,TGCAGTGCTAGAGATGTCGACACCGGGGAGCTGTTTTTT,CSARDVDTGELFF
many,TRBJ2-7,TRBV30,-,TGTGCCTGGAGTGGGAACCAGAATTCCTACGAGCAGTACTTC,CAWSGNQNSYEQYF
few,TRBJ2-7,TRBV19,-,TGTGCCAGTAGTATCGCACATTCGAGCTCCTACGAGCAGTACTTC,CASSIAHSSSYEQYF
-,TRBJ1-3,TRBV6-5,TRBD1,TGTGCCAGCAGTTACACTTCGACAGGGGTTGGAAACACCATATATTTT,CASSYTSTGVGNTIYF
few,TRBJ2-7,TRBV6-2/TRBV6-3,TRBD2,TGTGCCAGCAGTACGGGACTAGGAGTTCCCTACGAGCAGTACTTC,CASSTGLGVPYEQYF
few,TRBJ2-3,TRBV5-8,-,TGTGCCAGCAGCTCCCTTCCCGACAGGACCCCAAGCACAGATACGCAGTGTTTT,CASSSLPDRTPSTDTQCF
many,TRBJ1-5,TRBV19,TRBD1,TGTGCCAGTAGTATCTCGGGACAGTACAATCAGCCCCAGCATTTT,CASSISGQYNQPQHF
many,TRBJ2-3,TRBV30,-,TGTGCCTGGAATTACGGTGCTAGCACAGATACGCAGTATTTT,CAWNYGASTDTQYF
-,TRBJ2-7,TRBV6-1,TRBD2,TGTGCCAGCAGTAGCCTGGGACTAGCGGGAGGCTACGAGCAGTACTTC,CASSSLGLAGGYEQYF
many,TRBJ2-5,TRBV6-2/TRBV6-3,TRBD2,TGTGCCAGCAGTTACTCCCTAGCGGAACTCCAAGAGACCCAGTACTTC,CASSYSLAELQETQYF
many,TRBJ1-1,TRBV15,-,TGTGCCACCAGCTATCGGACTGCGAACACTGAAGCTTTCTTT,CATSYRTANTEAFF
-,TRBJ1-4,TRBV5-6,TRBD1,TGTGCCAGCAGCCCCGCCCCGGGACAGTATAATGAAAAACTGTTTTTT,CASSPAPGQYNEKLFF
-,TRBJ1-5,TRBV19,-,TGTGCCAGTAGTATAGATCTGGCGACAGACAATAGCAATCAGCCCCAGCATTTT,CASSIDLATDNSNQPQHF
many,TRBJ2-2,TRBV19,-,TGTGCCAGTAGTATAGGGACAACGAACACCGGGGAGCTGTTTTTT,CASSIGTTNTGELFF
many,TRBJ2-1,TRBV29-1,TRBD2,TGCAGCGCCGGAGGGAGCCTAGCGGGGACCGGTGAGCAGTTCTTC,CSAGGSLAGTGEQFF
many,TRBJ1-3,TRBV5-4,-,TGTGCCAGCAGCCGGGGGGTCAAGGCCCCATTAAACACCATATATTTT,CASSRGVKAPLNTIYF
many,TRBJ2-7,TRBV29-1,-,TGCAGCGTTGAAACCCCCAGGGGCGAGCAGTACTTC,CSVETPRGEQYF
few,TRBJ2-1,TRBV5-3,-,TGTGCCAGCAGCCGAATCGGAGAGGGCCGGAATGAGCAGTTCTTC,CASSRIGEGRNEQFF
many,TRBJ2-3,TRBV12-3/TRBV12-4,TRBD2,TGTGCCAGCTCCCTAGGTGGTAGCGGGGGGCTCGATACGCAGTATTTT,CASSLGGSGGLDTQYF
many,TRBJ2-7,TRBV6-5,TRBD2,TGTGCCAGCTCTAGCGGTGTAGGGGCGTACGAGCAGTACTTC,CASSSGVGAYEQYF
-,TRBJ2-7,TRBV2,-,TGTGCCAGCAGTGTTTGGGACGGAGACAGCGAGCAGTACTTC,CASSVWDGDSEQYF
many,TRBJ2-7,TRBV4-1,-,TGCGCCAGCAGCCCTCCACGGGGGACAGCAGCCTACGAGCAGTACTTC,CASSPPRGTAAYEQYF
-,TRBJ2-7,TRBV30,-,TGTGCCTGGAGTGGCCCCTCGGGGTACGAGCAGTACTTC,CAWSGPSGYEQYF
many,TRBJ1-1,TRBV27,-,TGTGCCAGCAGTTTATTTTCGGGGAACACTGAAGCTTTCTTT,CASSLFSGNTEAFF
many,TRBJ2-2,TRBV7-9,-,TGTGCCAGCAGCTCCCCCGGGAGGAACACCGGGGAGCTGTTTTTT,CASSSPGRNTGELFF
few,TRBJ2-7,TRBV27,TRBD2,TGTGCCAGCGGTATAACGTCGGCGGGAGGTCCCCGCAGTGAGCAGTACTTC,CASGITSAGGPRSEQYF
many,TRBJ2-6,TRBV7-9,TRBD2,TGTGCCAGCAGCTTAGCGGAAGCGGGAGCCTACTCTGGGGCCAACGTCCTGACTTTC,CASSLAEAGAYSGANVLTF
many,TRBJ2-5,TRBV7-2,-,TGTGCCAGCAGCCTAGGCGCTTCCTGGGTGACCCAGTACTTC,CASSLGASWVTQYF
-,TRBJ2-1,TRBV7-2,TRBD1,TGTGCCAGCAGCCCTTGGACAGGGACCGATGAGCAGTTCTTC,CASSPWTGTDEQFF
-,TRBJ2-3,TRBV6-2/TRBV6-3,-,TGTGCCAGCAGTTACTCGAGAGCGAGCGACAGGCCCACAGATACGCAGTATTTT,CASSYSRASDRPTDTQYF
many,TRBJ2-1,TRBV7-6,TRBD2,TGTGCCAGCAGCTTCTTCCCTAGCGGGAGCCAGGTCAATGAGCAGTTCTTC,CASSFFPSGSQVNEQFF